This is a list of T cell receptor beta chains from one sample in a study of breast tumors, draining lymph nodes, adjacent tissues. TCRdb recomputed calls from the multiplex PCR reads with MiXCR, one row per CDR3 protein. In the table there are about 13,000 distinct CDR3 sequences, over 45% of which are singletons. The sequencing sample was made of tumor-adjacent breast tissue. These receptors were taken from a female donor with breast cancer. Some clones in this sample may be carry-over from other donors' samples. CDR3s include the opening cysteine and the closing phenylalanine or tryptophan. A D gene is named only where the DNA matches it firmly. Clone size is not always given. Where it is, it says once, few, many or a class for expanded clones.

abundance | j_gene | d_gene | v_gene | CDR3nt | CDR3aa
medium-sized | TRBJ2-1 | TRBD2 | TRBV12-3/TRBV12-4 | TGTGCCAGCAGTTTAGCGGGAGGGCCGGGTAATGAGCAGTTCTTC | CASSLAGGPGNEQFF
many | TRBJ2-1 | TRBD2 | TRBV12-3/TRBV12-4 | TGTGCCAGCAGTTTCGCGGGAGGGCCGGGTAATGAGCAGTTCTTC | CASSFAGGPGNEQFF
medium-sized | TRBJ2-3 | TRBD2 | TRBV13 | TGTGCCAGCAGCATACCTAGCGGGAGGGCGGGAGATACGCAGTATTTT | CASSIPSGRAGDTQYF
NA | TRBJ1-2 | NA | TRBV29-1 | TGCAGCGTTGAATTGGGGAGATCGGGGGGCTACACCTTC | CSVELGRSGGYTF
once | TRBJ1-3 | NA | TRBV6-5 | TGTGCCAGCAGCAAGGGACGGAGCTCTGGAAACACCATATATTTT | CASSKGRSSGNTIYF
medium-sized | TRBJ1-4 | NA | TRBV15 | TGTGCCACCAGCAGTGGGACGGCAACTAATGAAAAACTGTTTTTT | CATSSGTATNEKLFF
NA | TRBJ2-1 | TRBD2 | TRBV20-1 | TGCAGTGCTCCACTAAGCGGGAGGGGGTACAATGAGCAGTTCTTC | CSAPLSGRGYNEQFF
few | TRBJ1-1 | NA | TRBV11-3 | TGTGCCAGCAGCTTAGATAGGACCACTGAAGCTTTCTTT | CASSLDRTTEAFF
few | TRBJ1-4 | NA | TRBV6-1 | TGTGCCAGCAGGAACAGGGTGGGGAGAGAAAAACTGTTTTTT | CASRNRVGREKLFF
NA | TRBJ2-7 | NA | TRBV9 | TGTGCCAGCAGCGTGACTAGCTCCTACGAGCAGTACTTC | CASSVTSSYEQYF
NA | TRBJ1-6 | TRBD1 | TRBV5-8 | TGTGCCAGCAGCTCGGGACAGGGGTATTCACCCCTCCACTTT | CASSSGQGYSPLHF
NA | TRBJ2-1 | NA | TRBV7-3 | TGTGCCAGCAGCTCAAATTCCGGGACGAGGAATGAGCAGTTCTTC | CASSSNSGTRNEQFF
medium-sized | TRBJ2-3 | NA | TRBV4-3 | TGCGCCAGCAGCCAAGTGGGCAACACAGATACGCAGTATTTT | CASSQVGNTDTQYF
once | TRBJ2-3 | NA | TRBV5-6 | TGTGCCAGCAGCTTGGGCACTAAAACAGATACGCAGTATTTT | CASSLGTKTDTQYF
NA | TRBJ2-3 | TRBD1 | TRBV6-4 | TGTGCCAGCAGTGTGACAGGGCTTGCACAGATCGCGCAGTATTTT | CASSVTGLAQIAQYF
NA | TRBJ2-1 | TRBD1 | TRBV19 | TGTGCCAGTAGTCCCTCGGACAGGGTCGAGGGCAATGAGCAGTTCTTC | CASSPSDRVEGNEQFF
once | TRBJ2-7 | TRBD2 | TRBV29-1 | TGCAGCGTTGAAACGGGAGGGTACGAGCAGTACTTC | CSVETGGYEQYF
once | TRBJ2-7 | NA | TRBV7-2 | TGTGCCAGCAGCATTACAGTTGCCTACGAGCAGTACTTC | CASSITVAYEQYF
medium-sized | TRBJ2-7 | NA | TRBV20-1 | TGCAGTGCTAGTCTGGGAGCCTACGAGCAGTACTTC | CSASLGAYEQYF
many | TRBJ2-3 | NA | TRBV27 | TGTGCCAGCAGTGATGAGGGGTATACGCAGTATTTT | CASSDEGYTQYF
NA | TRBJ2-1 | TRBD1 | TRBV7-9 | TGTGCCAGCAGCTCCAGGGGACAGGCTAACAATGAGCAGTTCTTC | CASSSRGQANNEQFF
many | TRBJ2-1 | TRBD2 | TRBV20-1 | TGCAGTGCTAGAGATCTGGTAGCGGGAGTGTTAAATGAGCAGTTCTTC | CSARDLVAGVLNEQFF
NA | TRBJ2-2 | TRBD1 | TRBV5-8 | TGTGCCAGCAGCCGGACAGGGCTCGGAAACACCGGGGAGCTGTTTTTT | CASSRTGLGNTGELFF
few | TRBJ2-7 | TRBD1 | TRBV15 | TGTGCCACCAGCAGAGATCGCACAGGGGGTTACGAGCAGTACTTC | CATSRDRTGGYEQYF
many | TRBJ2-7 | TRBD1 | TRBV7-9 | TGTGCCAGCAGCTTTGAGACAGGGGGCGAGCAGTACTTC | CASSFETGGEQYF
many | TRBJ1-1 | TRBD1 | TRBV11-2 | TGTGCCAGCAGCTTAGGCGGGACAGGACAGGGGAACACTGAAGCTTTCTTT | CASSLGGTGQGNTEAFF
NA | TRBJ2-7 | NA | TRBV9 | TGTGCCAGCAGCGTGCAACAGGGCTACGAGCAGTACTTC | CASSVQQGYEQYF
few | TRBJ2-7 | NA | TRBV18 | TGTGCCAGCTCACCAGCCGAGCTATACGAGCAGTACTTC | CASSPAELYEQYF
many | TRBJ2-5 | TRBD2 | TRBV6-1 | TGTGCCAGCAGTGCCTCGTTTGAAGGTCCGGGGGGGACCCAGTACTTC | CASSASFEGPGGTQYF
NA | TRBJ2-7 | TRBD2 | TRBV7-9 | TGTGCCAGCAGCTTAGATAGTAGCGGGAGGGGCCACGAGCAGTACTTC | CASSLDSSGRGHEQYF
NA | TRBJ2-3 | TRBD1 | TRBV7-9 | TGTGCCAGCAGCTCTAAGGCCTCCGGGACAGGGTGGACACATACGCAGTATTTT | CASSSKASGTGWTHTQYF
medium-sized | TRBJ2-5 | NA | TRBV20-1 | TGCAGTCTCCGGAGGGGACGGGAGACCCAGTACTTC | CSLRRGRETQYF
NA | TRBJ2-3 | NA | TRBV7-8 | TGTGCCAGCAGCTTAGTGGGCAACACAGATACGCAGTATTTT | CASSLVGNTDTQYF
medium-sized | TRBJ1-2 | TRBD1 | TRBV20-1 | TGCAGTGCTAGGGCAGGGGGCAAGGTCTCTGGCTACACCTTC | CSARAGGKVSGYTF
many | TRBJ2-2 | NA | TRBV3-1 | TGTGCCAGCAGCCAAGATCGTGACAGTCGAGGAGGGTACACCGGGGAGCTGTTTTTT | CASSQDRDSRGGYTGELFF
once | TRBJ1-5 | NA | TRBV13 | TGTGCCAGCAGCGGACTAGCGGGCAACGAGCATTTT | CASSGLAGNEHF
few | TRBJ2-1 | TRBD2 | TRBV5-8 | TGTGCCAGCAGTTCACTAGCGGGAGGGCCCAATGAGCAGTTCTTC | CASSSLAGGPNEQFF
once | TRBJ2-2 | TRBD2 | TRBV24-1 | TGTGCCACCAGTGATTCTCCCACTAGCGGGAGTGGTTGGGGGGAGCTGTTTTTT | CATSDSPTSGSGWGELFF
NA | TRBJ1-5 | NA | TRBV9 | TGTGCCAGCAGCGTTGGGAGCGTCCTGAGCTCCTACAATTTT | CASSVGSVLSSYNF
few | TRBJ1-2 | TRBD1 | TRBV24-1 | TGTGCCACCAGTGGTATCGGGACAGGGGAAGGCTACACCTTC | CATSGIGTGEGYTF
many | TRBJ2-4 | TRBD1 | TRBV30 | TGTGCCTGGCGGACAGGGAAAAACATTCAGTACTTC | CAWRTGKNIQYF
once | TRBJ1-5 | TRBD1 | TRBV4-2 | TGTGCCAGCAGCCCGACAGGGGGGAATCAGCCCCAGCATTTT | CASSPTGGNQPQHF
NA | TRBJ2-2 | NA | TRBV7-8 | TGTGCCAGCGGAGGAACCGGGGAGCTGTTTTTT | CASGGTGELFF
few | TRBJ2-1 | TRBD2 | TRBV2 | TGTGCCAGCAGTCAACTAGCGGCCTACAATGAGCAGTTCTTC | CASSQLAAYNEQFF
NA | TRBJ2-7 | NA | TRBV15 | TGTGCCACCAGCAGGCCTTCCGACGGGGTCAGCTCCTACGAGCAGTACTTC | CATSRPSDGVSSYEQYF
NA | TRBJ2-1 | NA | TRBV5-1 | TGCGCCAGCAGCTTGGGATGGACAAAGTCCTACAATGAGCAGTTCTTC | CASSLGWTKSYNEQFF
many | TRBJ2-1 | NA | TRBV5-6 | TGTGCCAGCAGCTCGCCGGTGGTCGGTTACAATGAGCAGTTCTTC | CASSSPVVGYNEQFF
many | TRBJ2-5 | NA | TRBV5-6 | TGTGCCAGCAGCTCGTTGGCCACCGGAGAGACCCAGTACTTC | CASSSLATGETQYF
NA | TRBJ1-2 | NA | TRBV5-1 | TGCGCCAGCAGCTTGGCCCCGCAGGGCTCCTATGGCTACACCTTC | CASSLAPQGSYGYTF
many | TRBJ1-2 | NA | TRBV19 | TGTGCCAGTGAGGGGCAGACGTATGGCTACACCTTC | CASEGQTYGYTF
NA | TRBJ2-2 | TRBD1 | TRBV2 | TGTGCCAGCAGCGAAACCGGGACAGGGAACACCGGGGAGCTGTTTTTT | CASSETGTGNTGELFF
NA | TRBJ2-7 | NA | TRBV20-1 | TGCAGGCACAAGGGAGGAGAGAGCTCCTACGAGCAGTACTTC | CRHKGGESSYEQYF
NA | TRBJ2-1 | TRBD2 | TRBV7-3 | TGTGCCAGCAACTTAGGGAGGGACTACAATGAGCAGTTCTTC | CASNLGRDYNEQFF
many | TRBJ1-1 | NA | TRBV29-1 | TGCAGCGTTGAAGAGGGGGTGAACACTGAAGCTTTCTTT | CSVEEGVNTEAFF
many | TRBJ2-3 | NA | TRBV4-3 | TGCGCCAGCAGCCAAGATATGGGGTGGATGGGCACAGATACGCAGTATTTT | CASSQDMGWMGTDTQYF
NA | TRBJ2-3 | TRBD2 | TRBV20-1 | TGCAGTGCTAGAGAGTTCCCCGGGACTAGCGGATTCACAGATACGCAGTATTTT | CSAREFPGTSGFTDTQYF
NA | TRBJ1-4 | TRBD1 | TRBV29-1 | TGCAGCGTCGCGGACAGGGGCGAGGATGAAAAACTGTTTTTT | CSVADRGEDEKLFF
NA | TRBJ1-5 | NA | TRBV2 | TGTGCCAGCAGTGAAGGGCAGCGCAATCAGTCCCAGCATTTT | CASSEGQRNQSQHF